The 10 T cell receptor beta chains in this list originate from one sample, sequenced in a study of T cell responses to AZD1222 COVID-19 vaccine. TCRdb's table, derived via immunoSEQ multiplex PCR, lists solely in-frame clones and lacks some. The table records 120,000 to 150,000 clones, roughly 89% of them present only once. This specimen was peripheral blood, taken 28 days after the second dose of the MenACWY control vaccine. These receptors all stem from an adult who received the MenACWY meningococcal vaccine as a control.

The V and J genes are TRBV9 and TRBJ1-2; D is uncertain. Trimming stripped 3 bases from V and 4 bases from J, with 19 bases between. Germline loops: CDR1 SGDLS, CDR2 YYNGEE. This CDR3 comprises 16 residues. In nucleotides, the CDR3 is TGTGCCAGCAGCGGAGGAGTAGGGAAGCCGGGCTATGGCTACACCTTC. Translating it yields CASSGGVGKPGYGYTF.

The chain has TRBV7-9 and TRBJ1-3; a possible D gene is TRBD1 (5 bases). The germline gives CDR1 SEHNR, CDR2 FQNEAQ (reference sequence). This CDR3 has 15 residues. V shed 1 base and J shed 4 bases, with 11 bases lying between them. The CDR3 is CASSLERQGGNTIYF. Written as DNA, the CDR3 is TGTGCCAGCAGCTTAGAGAGGCAGGGAGGAAACACCATATATTTT.

The chain uses TRBV6-6 and TRBJ1-6; TRBD1 agrees at 9 bases. This CDR3 has 14 residues. The junction had 7 bases not matched to a gene; V was cut back by 7 bases and J by 9 bases. CDR1 and CDR2 from the germline V gene are MNHNY and SVGAGI (reference sequence). The CDR3 sequence is CASKPGQGGSPLHF. As DNA, the CDR3 is TGTGCCAGCAAGCCGGGACAGGGCGGTTCACCCCTCCACTTT.

Notes on this clone: At one boundary the junction diverges from the germline segment, which might be a read error. The chain employs TRBV27 and TRBJ1-1; D is undetermined. The CDR3 covers 15 residues. CDR1 is MNHEY, CDR2 SMNVEV, per germline (reference sequence). The CDR3 coding sequence is TGTGCCAGCAGTCTATCCCTACTTACAGCCAGTGAAGCTTTCTTT. Its protein product is CASSLSLLTASEAFF.

V is TRBV14 and J is TRBJ2-7, with D possibly being TRBD2 (6 bases). Trimming removed 7 bases at V and 1 base at J, with 17 bases between. Germline V lookup: CDR1 SGHDN, CDR2 FVKESK. This CDR3 is built from 15 residues. The CDR3 DNA reads TGTGCCAGCAATAAAGGCGGGGACCTATCCTACGAGCAGTACTTC. It specifies CASNKGGDLSYEQYF.

The genes are TRBV7-3 and TRBJ2-5; the D is unclear. CDR3 length: 10 amino acids. From germline, CDR1 is SGHTA and CDR2 FQGTGA. V was cut by 7 bases and J by 3 bases, with 3 bases left in between. CDR3 nucleotides: TGTGCCAGCAACGAAGAGACCCAGTACTTC. This translates into CASNEETQYF.

The J gene is TRBJ1-3, the V gene TRBV28; D might be TRBD1 (5 bases). V shed 8 bases and J shed 5 bases, with 16 bases lying between them. The CDR3 length is 14 residues. Looked up from germline, CDR1 is MDHEN and CDR2 is SYDVKM. In DNA form, the CDR3 reads TGTGCCAGCCACCGTCGCGGGGGTCGAAACACCATATATTTT. The encoded protein is CASHRRGGRNTIYF. The whole variable domain, filled in from reference TRBV28 and TRBJ1-3, reads DVKVTQSSRYLVKRTGEKVFLECVQDMDHENMFWYRQDPGLGLRLIYFSYDVKMKEKGDIPEGYSVSREKKERFSLILESASTNQTSMYLCASHRRGGRNTIYFGEGSWLTVV.

The V gene is TRBV6-5, the J gene TRBJ2-1; D is ambiguous. From germline, CDR1 is MNHEY and CDR2 SVGAGI. The germline V and J ends were trimmed by 6 bases and 9 bases, with 15 bases remaining between them. The CDR3 contains 13 residues. CDR3 DNA: TGTGCCAGCAGATACCCCGGCAGAATTGAGCAGTTCTTC. It translates to CASRYPGRIEQFF.

The rearrangement uses TRBV7-2 and TRBJ2-7, with 11 bases identical to TRBD2. Unmatched junction bases numbered 5, after V lost 3 bases and J lost 7 bases. Germline CDR1 and CDR2: SGHTA and FQGNSA. This CDR3 region has 14 residues. The CDR3 loop reads CASSFSGRAGEQYF. In DNA, the CDR3 is TGTGCCAGCAGCTTTAGCGGGAGGGCGGGAGAGCAGTACTTC. Drawing the rest from reference TRBV7-2 and TRBJ2-7, the complete variable domain is GAGVSQSPSNKVTEKGKDVELRCDPISGHTALYWYRQSLGQGLEFLIYFQGNSAPDKSGLPSDRFSAERTGGSVSTLTIQRTQQEDSAVYLCASSFSGRAGEQYFGPGTRLTVT.

The V and J genes are TRBV7-6 and TRBJ2-2; 9 bases line up with TRBD2. J was trimmed by 5 bases and V by 2 bases; bases with no gene match: 9. The CDR3 has 17 amino acids. Germline V gene data show CDR1 as SGHVS and CDR2 as FNYEAQ. The CDR3 DNA reads as TGTGCCAGCAGCTTAATTGGAGCGGGAGGATTTACCGGGGAGCTGTTTTTT. It specifies CASSLIGAGGFTGELFF.